The next 30 T cell receptor beta chains were all read from a single sample in a study of blood T cell repertoires in COVID-19. The protocol was immunoSEQ multiplex PCR, while the TCRdb copy is restricted to in-frame clones and leaves out a portion. This table holds 200,000 to 250,000 clones, about 91% found once. Sequencing was performed on peripheral blood. The receptor set was obtained from a man between 18 and 29 years old with active or convalescent COVID-19.

This clone was recorded only once. The V call is TRBV2, the J call TRBJ1-1; 7 bases fit TRBD1. The J segment lost 4 bases and the V segment lost 1 base, leaving 3 bases of the junction unmatched. The V gene's germline CDR1 is SNHLY and CDR2 FYNNEI. CDR3 length equals 14 residues. For the CDR3, the DNA is TGTGCCAGCAGTGAAGAGAACAGGGGCACTGAAGCTTTCTTT. Its protein is CASSEENRGTEAFF. The whole variable domain, filled in from reference TRBV2 and TRBJ1-1, reads EPEVTQTPSHQVTQMGQEVILRCVPISNHLYFYWYRQILGQKVEFLVSFYNNEISEKSEIFDDQFSVERPDGSNFTLKIRSTKLEDSAMYFCASSEENRGTEAFFGQGTRLTVV.

The gene calls are TRBV18 and TRBJ2-2, with 7 bases identical to TRBD1. With V trimmed by 3 bases and J by 6 bases, 16 bases remained unmatched. This CDR3 is built from 18 residues. Germline V gene data show CDR1 as KGHSH and CDR2 as LQKENI. In DNA form, the CDR3 reads TGTGCCAGCTCACCCTCCAAGGAAGGGGGCACCAAGGCCGGGGAGCTGTTTTTT. Protein sequence: CASSPSKEGGTKAGELFF.

This chain links TRBV11-2 with TRBJ2-1; maybe TRBD2 (5 bases). This CDR3 region has 15 residues. V lost 0 bases and J 8 bases, leaving 14 bases between the germline ends. Germline loops: CDR1 SGHAT, CDR2 FQNNGV. In DNA form, the CDR3 reads TGTGCCAGCAGCTTAGAGGTTTGGTTAGCGTATGAGCAGTTCTTC. Protein: CASSLEVWLAYEQFF.

The V and J genes are TRBV6-2 or TRBV6-3 and TRBJ2-3; 14 nucleotides line up with TRBD2. Unmatched junction bases numbered 11, after V lost 5 bases and J lost 10 bases. This CDR3 comprises 16 residues. Germline CDR1 MNHEY, CDR2 SVGEGT. CDR3 amino acids: CASSPPGLAGVFAQYF. The CDR3 coding sequence is TGTGCCAGCAGTCCACCGGGACTAGCGGGAGTATTTGCGCAGTATTTT.

In this sample, this clone turned up once. The rearrangement links TRBV19 to TRBJ1-3; 8 nucleotides line up with TRBD1. The CDR3 sequence is 14 residues long. Germline V CDR1 and CDR2: LNHDA, SQIVND (reference sequence). J lost 3 bases, V lost 10 bases, and 8 bases had no gene match. This chain's CDR3 is CATAATGVGNTIYF. The DNA for the CDR3 is TGTGCCACCGCAGCGACAGGGGTTGGAAACACCATATATTTT.

V is TRBV4-2 and J is TRBJ1-4, with unresolved D. Germline CDR1 reads LGHNA; CDR2 reads YNFKEQ. CDR3 size: 15 residues. The ends were cut back, 5 bases at V and 4 bases at J, with 14 bases in the middle. CDR3 nucleotides: TGTGCCAGCAGCGCATACAATCCCCTTAATGAAAAACTGTTTTTT. It translates to CASSAYNPLNEKLFF.

This sequence joins TRBV7-8 and TRBJ1-2, with TRBD1 matching 7 bases. CDR3 length: 15 amino acids. Germline trimming cut 1 base from V and 4 bases from J; bases unmatched to any gene: 6. In germline, CDR1 is SGHVS, CDR2 FQNEAQ. CDR3 nucleotides: TGTGCCAGCAGCTTAGATTGGGCAGGGGGCTATGGCTACACCTTC. Protein: CASSLDWAGGYGYTF.

This chain joins TRBV7-8 and TRBJ2-1; 9 nucleotides align to TRBD1. The CDR3 has 16 amino acids. From germline, CDR1 is SGHVS and CDR2 FQNEAQ. Unmatched junction bases numbered 9, after V lost 1 base and J lost 8 bases. This CDR3 reads CASSLGSTGTGYEQFF. The CDR3 bases are TGTGCCAGCAGCTTAGGGTCGACCGGGACAGGGTATGAGCAGTTCTTC.

Note on this clone: The same CDR3 can be traced to other DNA sequences in this sample. This chain uses TRBV27 with TRBJ2-7; no firm D call. Germline V gene data show CDR1 as MNHEY and CDR2 as SMNVEV (reference sequence). CDR3 length: 13 amino acids. V was clipped by 0 bases and J by 4 bases, with 7 bases between them. The CDR3 nucleotides read TGTGCCAGCAGTTTATCCGAGGAATACGAGCAGTACTTC. Residues: CASSLSEEYEQYF.

The chain uses TRBV4-3 and TRBJ1-1, with D unclear. The CDR3 is 16 amino acids. Germline loops: CDR1 LGHNA, CDR2 YSLEER. The V and J ends lost 1 base and 3 bases respectively, with 15 bases between them. In DNA, the CDR3 is TGCGCCAGCAGCCAAGTCGGGGTCGTGCGTGACACTGAAGCTTTCTTT. It yields the protein CASSQVGVVRDTEAFF.

For this clone: Relative to the germline gene, one junction end is altered; a read error may explain this. CDR3: CASSLGGQGFQPQHF. DNA for the CDR3: TGCGCCAGCAGTTTGGGCGGACAAGGATTCCAGCCCCAGCATTTT. This chain uses TRBV5-1 with TRBJ1-5; TRBD1 is a possible D gene (5 bases). Germline V gene lookup returns CDR1 SGHRS and CDR2 YFSETQ. The length of the CDR3 is 15 residues.

This chain joins TRBV7-9 and TRBJ2-7, with 11 bases fitting TRBD1. Per the germline V gene, CDR1 is SEHNR and CDR2 is FQNEAQ (reference sequence). The CDR3 extends over 14 amino acids. Trimming took 3 bases from V and 5 from J; bases not matched to a gene: 3. The CDR3 DNA follows: TGTGCCAGCAGCTTTGGACAGGGGGCCCACGAGCAGTACTTC. This codes for CASSFGQGAHEQYF.

V gene TRBV9 combines with J gene TRBJ1-4; D is unresolved. Trimming removed 1 base at V and 5 bases at J, with 21 bases between. This CDR3 has 18 residues. CDR1 is SGDLS and CDR2 is YYNGEE in the germline V gene. CDR3 sequence (DNA): TGTGCCAGCAGCGTATCGGCAGGCACGCCCAATCTCAATGAAAAACTGTTTTTT. This gives the protein CASSVSAGTPNLNEKLFF.

This chain joins TRBV11-2 and TRBJ2-2; 8 positions agree with TRBD2. This CDR3 region has 17 residues. The J segment lost 3 bases and the V segment lost 4 bases, leaving 10 bases of the junction unmatched. Germline values: CDR1 SGHAT, CDR2 FQNNGV. The DNA of the CDR3 is TGTGCCAGCAGCTCTCCCCGCGGGAGGTCGGACACCGGGGAGCTGTTTTTT. Protein: CASSSPRGRSDTGELFF.

V gene TRBV28 combines with J gene TRBJ2-1; TRBD1 might be the D (5 bases). The CDR3 runs 17 residues. The germline gives CDR1 MDHEN, CDR2 SYDVKM. V was cut by 5 bases and J by 3 bases, with 20 bases left in between. The CDR3 is CASSTRQLSTFYNEQFF. The DNA of the CDR3 is TGTGCCAGCAGTACCCGACAGCTTTCAACCTTCTACAATGAGCAGTTCTTC.

The rearrangement uses TRBV3-1 (or the pseudogene TRBV3-2) and TRBJ1-2; the D gene is possibly TRBD1 (5 bases). CDR1 and CDR2 from the germline V gene are LGHDT and YNNKEL (reference sequence). The ends were cut back, 1 base at V and 3 bases at J, with 6 bases in the middle. The CDR3 runs 13 residues. The CDR3 spells CASSQGRDYGYTF. Written as DNA, the CDR3 is TGTGCCAGCAGCCAAGGCAGGGACTATGGCTACACCTTC.

V is TRBV7-9 and J is TRBJ2-7; TRBD1 matches at 7 bases. Germline trimming cut 3 bases from V and 5 bases from J; bases unmatched to any gene: 7. In germline, CDR1 is SEHNR, CDR2 FQNEAQ (reference sequence). The CDR3 is 14 amino acids. The DNA of the CDR3 is TGTGCCAGCAGCTTTTCAGGGGGTATACACGAGCAGTACTTC. Its protein is CASSFSGGIHEQYF.

The V gene is TRBV24-1, the J gene TRBJ2-1, with a possible D match to TRBD1 (5 bases). Per the germline V gene, CDR1 is KGHDR and CDR2 is SFDVKD. The CDR3 length is 13 residues. V gave up 9 bases and J gave up 5 bases, with 13 bases separating them. CDR3 DNA sequence: TGTGCCACCTCTCAGGGCCGAAACAATGAGCAGTTCTTC. The encoded protein is CATSQGRNNEQFF.

J is TRBJ1-6 and V is TRBV6-6; 7 bases are shared with TRBD1. CDR3 length equals 18 residues. J was trimmed by 0 bases and V by 5 bases; bases with no gene match: 10. Germline assignment: CDR1 MNHNY and CDR2 SVGAGI (reference sequence). CDR3 sequence: CASSQGQSWSSYNSPLHF. The CDR3, as DNA: TGTGCCAGCAGTCAGGGACAGTCATGGAGCTCCTATAATTCACCCCTCCACTTT.

This clone was observed at least ten times. This chain joins TRBV29-1 and TRBJ2-7, with D perhaps TRBD2 (6 bases). The CDR3 is made up of 16 amino acids. Germline loops: CDR1 SQVTM, CDR2 ANQGSEA. Trimming stripped 0 bases from V and 0 bases from J, with 15 bases between. Here the CDR3 DNA reads TGCAGCGTTGAAGACGTTGGCGGGGTGAACTCCTACGAGCAGTACTTC. Its protein product is CSVEDVGGVNSYEQYF.

V and J are TRBV4-1 and TRBJ2-7; D may be TRBD2 (5 bases). The CDR3 extends over 15 amino acids. Germline CDR1 is MGHRA and CDR2 is YSYEKL. V was cut by 6 bases and J by 1 base, with 16 bases left in between. CDR3 sequence: CASRPTPGGSYEQYF. In nucleotides, the CDR3 is TGCGCCAGCAGACCGACCCCAGGCGGGTCCTACGAGCAGTACTTC.

This chain connects TRBV4-1 to TRBJ1-3; 7 bases match TRBD1. This CDR3 has 14 amino acids. The J segment lost 5 bases and the V segment lost 0 bases, leaving 1 base of the junction unmatched. Germline V lookup: CDR1 MGHRA, CDR2 YSYEKL. The CDR3 here is CASSQETGRNTIYF. The DNA for the CDR3 is TGCGCCAGCAGCCAAGAGACAGGGAGAAACACCATATATTTT.

This chain links TRBV30 with TRBJ1-5, with D maybe TRBD1 (5 bases). The germline V gene encodes CDR1 GTSNPN and CDR2 SVGIG (reference sequence). The CDR3 extends over 16 amino acids. Trimming stripped 5 bases from V and 0 bases from J, with 17 bases between. CDR3 loop: CAWSHPGLNSNQPQHF. CDR3 DNA: TGTGCCTGGTCCCACCCGGGACTCAATAGCAATCAGCCCCAGCATTTT.

Only one count was recorded for this clone. This chain connects TRBV7-9 to TRBJ1-2, with 11 bases identical to TRBD1. The junction had 5 bases not matched to a gene; V was cut back by 4 bases and J by 4 bases. Germline CDR1 SEHNR, CDR2 FQNEAQ (reference sequence). The CDR3 is 15 residues long. Here the CDR3 reads CASSSPGQGGYGYTF. In DNA, the CDR3 is TGTGCCAGCAGCTCTCCGGGACAGGGGGGCTATGGCTACACCTTC.

V usage is TRBV5-1 and J usage is TRBJ1-4, with 9 bases identical to TRBD1. J lost 8 bases, V lost 5 bases, and 7 bases had no gene match. CDR3 length: 14 amino acids. Germline V gene data show CDR1 as SGHRS and CDR2 as YFSETQ. In DNA, the CDR3 is TGCGCCAGCAGATTTAGGGACAGGGACGAAAAACTGTTTTTT. As protein: CASRFRDRDEKLFF.

As DNA, the CDR3 is TGTGCCAGCAGCTTGGTAGCGGGAGAAGGCGATGAGCAGTTCTTC. This gives the protein CASSLVAGEGDEQFF. The gene calls are TRBV5-4 and TRBJ2-1, with 9 bases that match TRBD2. Losses at the gene ends were 0 bases for V and 8 bases for J; bases not matched to a gene: 6. The CDR3 has 15 amino acids. The germline gives CDR1 SGHNT, CDR2 YYREEE (reference sequence). Complete variable domain (other parts from reference TRBV5-4 and TRBJ2-1): ETGVTQSPTHLIKTRGQQVTLRCSSQSGHNTVSWYQQALGQGPQFIFQYYREEENGRGNFPPRFSGLQFPNYSSELNVNALELDDSALYLCASSLVAGEGDEQFFGPGTRLTVL.

The chain is built from TRBV6-2 or TRBV6-3 and TRBJ1-2, with 8 bases that match TRBD1. With 2 bases clipped from V and 6 bases from J, the junction kept 8 bases outside the gene matches. Germline V gives CDR1 MNHEY, CDR2 SVGEGT. The CDR3 is 15 residues long. CDR3 region: CASSYRQGALDGYTF. DNA for the CDR3: TGTGCCAGCAGTTACAGGCAGGGGGCTTTGGATGGCTACACCTTC.

This chain connects TRBV3-1 (or the pseudogene TRBV3-2) to TRBJ2-3; TRBD2 agrees at 15 bases. CDR1 LGHDT and CDR2 YNNKEL come from the germline V gene (reference sequence). V dropped 3 bases and J dropped 9; count of bases not matched to a gene: 7. The CDR3 loop spans 16 amino acids. In DNA form, the CDR3 reads TGTGCCAGCAGCCAGGGGGGACTAGCGGGAGGAGGAACGCAGTATTTT. Translating gives CASSQGGLAGGGTQYF.

The chain joins TRBV4-3 to TRBJ1-1; D not resolved. Germline V gene sequence: CDR1 LGHNA, CDR2 YSLEER. This CDR3 spans 14 amino acids. V was clipped by 4 bases and J by 1 base, with 10 bases between them. CDR3 residues: CASSLAGGNTEAFF. CDR3 in DNA: TGCGCCAGCAGCCTAGCCGGCGGGAACACTGAAGCTTTCTTT.

This chain connects TRBV21-1 to TRBJ2-7; TRBD2, the table's D call, was not compared with the DNA. TRBV21-1 is a recognized pseudogene. The CDR3 has 20 residues. The CDR3 is CASSAPRGTSGTRLSYEQYF. The CDR3 DNA is TGTGCCAGCAGCGCCCCTAGGGGGACTAGCGGGACCCGCCTCTCCTACGAGCAGTACTTC.